This T cell receptor (beta chain) was recorded in a study of T cells in narcolepsy. The wider study: Healthy controls were enrolled alongside patients with narcolepsy type 1 or type 2.

Whole-study findings and limits: Comparing one patient's CSF and blood CD4+ clonotypes highlighted HCRT- and TRIB2-specific autoreactive clonotypes. Some memory CD4+ repertoires had no autoreactive clone sequences. Autoreactive clonotypes reportedly recurred in blood of same and different patients, not controls.

As concerns this clone: Antigen specificity is unknown.

The table came from immunoSEQ multiplex PCR; TCRdb's copy has only in-frame clones and leaves some out. The profile shows tens of thousands of clones, 83% of them singletons. The germline CDR1 and CDR2 sequences are SGHDN and FVKESK. The CDR3 is made up of 15 amino acids. Deletions cut 8 bases from V and 1 base from J, with 17 bases between. The chain is built from TRBV14 and TRBJ2-5; the D gene could be TRBD1 or TRBD2 (5 bases each). The source of this sequence is a human donor in good health. The material sequenced was memory (CD45RA-) CD4+ T cells from blood. The CDR3 spells CASAPFARGQETQYF. CDR3 DNA sequence: TGTGCCAGCGCCCCCTTTGCGAGGGGCCAAGAGACCCAGTACTTC.